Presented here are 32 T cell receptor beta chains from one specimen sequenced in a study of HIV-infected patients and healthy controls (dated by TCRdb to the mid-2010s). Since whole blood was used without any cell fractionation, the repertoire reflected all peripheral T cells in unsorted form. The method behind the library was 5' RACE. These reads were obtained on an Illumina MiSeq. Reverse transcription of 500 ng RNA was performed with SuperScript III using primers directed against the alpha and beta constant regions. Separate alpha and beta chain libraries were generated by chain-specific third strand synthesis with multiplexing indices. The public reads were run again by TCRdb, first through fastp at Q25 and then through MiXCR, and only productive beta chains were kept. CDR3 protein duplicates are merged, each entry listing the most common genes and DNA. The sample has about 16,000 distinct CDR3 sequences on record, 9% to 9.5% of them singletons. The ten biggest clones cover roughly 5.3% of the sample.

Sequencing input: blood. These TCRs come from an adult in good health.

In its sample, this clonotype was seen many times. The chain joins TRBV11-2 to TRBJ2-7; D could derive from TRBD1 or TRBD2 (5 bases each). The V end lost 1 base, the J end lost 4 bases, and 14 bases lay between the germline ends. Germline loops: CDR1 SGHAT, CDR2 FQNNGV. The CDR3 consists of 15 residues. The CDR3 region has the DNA TGTGCCAGCAGCTTAGCGGGGCAGCGAAGGTACGAGCAGTACTTC. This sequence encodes CASSLAGQRRYEQYF.

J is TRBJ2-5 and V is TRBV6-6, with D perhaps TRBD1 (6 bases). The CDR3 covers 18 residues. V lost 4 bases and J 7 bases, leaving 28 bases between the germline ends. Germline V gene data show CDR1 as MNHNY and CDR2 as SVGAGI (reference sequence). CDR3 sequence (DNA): TGTGCCAGCAGTTCGGCTTCTTCCAGGGGCCCCCCCAAAGGGACCCAGTACTTC. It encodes CASSSASSRGPPKGTQYF.

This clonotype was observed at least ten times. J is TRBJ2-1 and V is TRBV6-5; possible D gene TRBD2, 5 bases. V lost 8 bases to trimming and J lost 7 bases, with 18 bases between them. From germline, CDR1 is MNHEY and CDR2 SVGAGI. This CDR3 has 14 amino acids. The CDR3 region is CASHPTLRRNEQFF. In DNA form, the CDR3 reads TGTGCCAGCCATCCTACACTAAGGAGGAATGAGCAGTTCTTC.

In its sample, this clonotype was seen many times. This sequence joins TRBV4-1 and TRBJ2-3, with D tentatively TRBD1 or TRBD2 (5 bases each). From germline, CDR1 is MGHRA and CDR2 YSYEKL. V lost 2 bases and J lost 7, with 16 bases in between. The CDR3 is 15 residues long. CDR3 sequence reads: CASSQPGRMPNTQYF. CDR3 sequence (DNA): TGCGCCAGCAGCCAACCGGGACGGATGCCCAATACGCAGTATTTT.

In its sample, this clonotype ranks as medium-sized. The CDR3: CASSSWALQETQYF. CDR3 DNA: TGTGCCAGCAGCTCCTGGGCCCTCCAAGAGACCCAGTACTTC. The V gene is TRBV27, the J gene TRBJ2-5; D gene ambiguous. Trimming left V 6 bases short and J 1 base short, with 12 bases between. Germline assignment: CDR1 MNHEY and CDR2 SMNVEV (reference sequence). The CDR3 has 14 amino acids.

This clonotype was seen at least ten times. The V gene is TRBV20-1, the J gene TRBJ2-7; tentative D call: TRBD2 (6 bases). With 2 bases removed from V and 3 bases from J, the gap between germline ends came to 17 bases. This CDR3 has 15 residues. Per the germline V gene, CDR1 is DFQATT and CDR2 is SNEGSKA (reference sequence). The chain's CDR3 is CSARSAGLRGYEQYF. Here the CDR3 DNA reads TGCAGTGCTAGATCAGCGGGCCTGAGGGGCTACGAGCAGTACTTC.

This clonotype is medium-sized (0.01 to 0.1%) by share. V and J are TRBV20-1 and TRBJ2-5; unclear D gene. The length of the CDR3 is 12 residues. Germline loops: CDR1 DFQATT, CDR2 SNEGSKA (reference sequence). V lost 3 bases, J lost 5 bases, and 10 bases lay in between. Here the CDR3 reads CSASRVRETQYF. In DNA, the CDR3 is TGCAGTGCTAGTCGGGTTCGGGAGACCCAGTACTTC.

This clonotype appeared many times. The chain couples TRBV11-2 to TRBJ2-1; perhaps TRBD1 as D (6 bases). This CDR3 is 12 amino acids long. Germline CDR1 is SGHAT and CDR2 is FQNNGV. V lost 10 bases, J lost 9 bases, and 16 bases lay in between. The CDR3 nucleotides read TGTGCCACCAGGGGCACTCCTGGTGAGCAGTTCTTC. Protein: CATRGTPGEQFF.

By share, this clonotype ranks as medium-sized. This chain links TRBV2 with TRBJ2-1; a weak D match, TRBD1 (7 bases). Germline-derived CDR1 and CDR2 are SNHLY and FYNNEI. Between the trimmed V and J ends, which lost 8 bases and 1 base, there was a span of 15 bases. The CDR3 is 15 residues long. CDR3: CASHARGVSYNEQFF. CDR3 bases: TGTGCCAGCCATGCCAGGGGGGTTTCCTACAATGAGCAGTTCTTC.

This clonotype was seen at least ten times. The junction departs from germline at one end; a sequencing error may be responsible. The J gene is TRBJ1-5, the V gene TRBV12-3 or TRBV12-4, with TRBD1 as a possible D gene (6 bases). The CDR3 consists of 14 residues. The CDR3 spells CASSLGGWNQPQHF. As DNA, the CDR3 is TGTGCCAGCAGCTTAGGGGGTTGGAATCAGCCCCAGCATTTT.

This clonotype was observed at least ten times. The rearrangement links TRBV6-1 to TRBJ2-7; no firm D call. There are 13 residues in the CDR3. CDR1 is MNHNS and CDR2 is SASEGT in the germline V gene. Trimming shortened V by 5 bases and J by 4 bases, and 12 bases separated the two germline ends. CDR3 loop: CASSTSRVYEQYV. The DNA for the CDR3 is TGTGCCAGCAGTACCTCTCGGGTATACGAGCAGTACGTC.

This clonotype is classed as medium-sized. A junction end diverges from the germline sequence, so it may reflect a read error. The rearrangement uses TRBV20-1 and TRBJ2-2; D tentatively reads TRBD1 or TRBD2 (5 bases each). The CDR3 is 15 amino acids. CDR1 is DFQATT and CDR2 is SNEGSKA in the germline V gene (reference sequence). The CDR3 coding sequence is TGCAGTGCTCGAGATCGGGGCTCGAACACCGGGGAGCTGTTTTTT. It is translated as CSARDRGSNTGELFF.

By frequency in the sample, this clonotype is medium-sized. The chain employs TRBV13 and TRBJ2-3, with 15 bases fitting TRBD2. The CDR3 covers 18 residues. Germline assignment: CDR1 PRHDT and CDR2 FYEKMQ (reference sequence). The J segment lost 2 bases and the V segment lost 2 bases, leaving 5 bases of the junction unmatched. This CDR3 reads CASSLWGLAGGSTDTQYF. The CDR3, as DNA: TGTGCCAGCAGCTTATGGGGACTAGCGGGAGGATCCACAGATACGCAGTATTTT.

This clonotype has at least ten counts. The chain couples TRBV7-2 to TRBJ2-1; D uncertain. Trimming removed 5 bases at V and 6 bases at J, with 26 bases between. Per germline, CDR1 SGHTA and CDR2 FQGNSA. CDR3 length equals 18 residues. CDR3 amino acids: CASSHNRGPPMYSNEQFF. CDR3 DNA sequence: TGTGCCAGCAGCCACAACCGCGGACCTCCCATGTACAGCAATGAGCAGTTCTTC.

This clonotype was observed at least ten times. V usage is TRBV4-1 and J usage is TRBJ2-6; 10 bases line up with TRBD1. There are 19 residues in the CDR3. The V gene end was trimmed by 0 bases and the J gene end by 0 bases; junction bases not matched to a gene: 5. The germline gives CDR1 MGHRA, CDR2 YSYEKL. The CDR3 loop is CASSQDSGTGASGANVLTF. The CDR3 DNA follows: TGCGCCAGCAGCCAAGATTCCGGGACAGGGGCCTCTGGGGCCAACGTCCTGACTTTC.

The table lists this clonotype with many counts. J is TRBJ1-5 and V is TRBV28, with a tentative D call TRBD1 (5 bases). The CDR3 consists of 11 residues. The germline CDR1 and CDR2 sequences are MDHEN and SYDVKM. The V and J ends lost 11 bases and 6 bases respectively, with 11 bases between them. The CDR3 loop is CAGGGIQPQHF. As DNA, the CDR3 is TGTGCCGGCGGGGGAATTCAGCCCCAGCATTTT.

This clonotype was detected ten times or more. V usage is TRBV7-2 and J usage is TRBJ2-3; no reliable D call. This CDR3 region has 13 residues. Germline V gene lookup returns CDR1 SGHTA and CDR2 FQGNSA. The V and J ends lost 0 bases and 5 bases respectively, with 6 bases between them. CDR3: CASSLAAKDTQYF. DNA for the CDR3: TGTGCCAGCAGCTTAGCCGCCAAAGATACGCAGTATTTT. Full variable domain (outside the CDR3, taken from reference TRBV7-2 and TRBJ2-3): GAGVSQSPSNKVTEKGKDVELRCDPISGHTALYWYRQSLGQGLEFLIYFQGNSAPDKSGLPSDRFSAERTGGSVSTLTIQRTQQEDSAVYLCASSLAAKDTQYFGPGTRLTVL.

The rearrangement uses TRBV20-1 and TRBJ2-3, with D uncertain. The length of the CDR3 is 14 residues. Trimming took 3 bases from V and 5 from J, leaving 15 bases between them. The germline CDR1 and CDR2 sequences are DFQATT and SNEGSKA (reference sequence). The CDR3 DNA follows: TGCAGTGCTAGGCGTGGAAGCAGAGGAGATACGCAGTATTTT. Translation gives CSARRGSRGDTQYF.

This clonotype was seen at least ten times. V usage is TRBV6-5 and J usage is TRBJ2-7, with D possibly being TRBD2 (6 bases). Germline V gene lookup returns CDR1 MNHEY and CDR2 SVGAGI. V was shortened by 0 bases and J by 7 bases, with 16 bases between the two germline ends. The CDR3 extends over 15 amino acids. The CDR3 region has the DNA TGTGCCAGCAGTTACTCGTTGACAGCCCGGGGGGAGCAGTACTTC. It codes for CASSYSLTARGEQYF.

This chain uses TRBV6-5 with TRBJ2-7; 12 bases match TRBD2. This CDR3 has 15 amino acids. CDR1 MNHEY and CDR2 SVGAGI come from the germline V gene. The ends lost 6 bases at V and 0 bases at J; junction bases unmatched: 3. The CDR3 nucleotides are TGTGCCAGCAGCGAGACTAGCGGGAGCTCCTACGAGCAGTACGTC. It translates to CASSETSGSSYEQYV.

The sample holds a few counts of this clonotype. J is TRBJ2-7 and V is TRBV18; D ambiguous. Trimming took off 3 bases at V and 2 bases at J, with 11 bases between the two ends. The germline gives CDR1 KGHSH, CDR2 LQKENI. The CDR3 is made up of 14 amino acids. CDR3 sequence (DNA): TGTGCCAGCTCACCGCAGGACGGTGCCTACGAGCAGTACGTC. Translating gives CASSPQDGAYEQYV.

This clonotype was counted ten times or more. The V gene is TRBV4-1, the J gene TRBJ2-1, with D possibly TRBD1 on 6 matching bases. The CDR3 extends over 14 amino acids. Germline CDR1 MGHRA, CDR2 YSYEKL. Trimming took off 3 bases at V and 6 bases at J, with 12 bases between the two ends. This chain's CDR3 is CASSHVTGFNEQFF. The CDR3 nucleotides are TGCGCCAGCAGCCACGTAACAGGGTTCAATGAGCAGTTCTTC.

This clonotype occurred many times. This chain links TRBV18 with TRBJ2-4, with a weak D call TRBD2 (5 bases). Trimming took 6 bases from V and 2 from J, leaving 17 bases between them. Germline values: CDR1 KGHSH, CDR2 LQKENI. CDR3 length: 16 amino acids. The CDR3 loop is CASSSTLEGTKNIQYF. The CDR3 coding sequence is TGTGCCAGCTCTTCCACACTTGAGGGAACCAAAAACATTCAGTACTTC.

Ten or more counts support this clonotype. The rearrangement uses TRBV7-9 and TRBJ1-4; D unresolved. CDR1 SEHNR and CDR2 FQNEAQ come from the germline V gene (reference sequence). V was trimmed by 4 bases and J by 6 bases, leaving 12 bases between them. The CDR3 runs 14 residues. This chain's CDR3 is CASSSTEGYEKLFF. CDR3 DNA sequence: TGTGCCAGCAGCTCAACCGAAGGTTATGAAAAACTGTTTTTT.

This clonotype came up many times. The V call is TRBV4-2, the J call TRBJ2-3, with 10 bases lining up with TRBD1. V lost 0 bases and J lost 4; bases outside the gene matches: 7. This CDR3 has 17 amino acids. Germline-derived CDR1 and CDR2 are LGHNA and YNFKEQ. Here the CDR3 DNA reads TGTGCCAGCAGCCAAGACCACCGGGACAGGGGTGCAGATACGCAGTATTTT. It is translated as CASSQDHRDRGADTQYF.

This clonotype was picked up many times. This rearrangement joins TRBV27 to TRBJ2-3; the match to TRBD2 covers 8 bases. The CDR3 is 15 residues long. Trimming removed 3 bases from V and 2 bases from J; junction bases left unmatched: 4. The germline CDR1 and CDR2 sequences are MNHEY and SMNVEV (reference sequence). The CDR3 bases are TGTGCCAGCAGTTTGACTAGCGAAGTCACAGATACGCAGTATTTT. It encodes CASSLTSEVTDTQYF.

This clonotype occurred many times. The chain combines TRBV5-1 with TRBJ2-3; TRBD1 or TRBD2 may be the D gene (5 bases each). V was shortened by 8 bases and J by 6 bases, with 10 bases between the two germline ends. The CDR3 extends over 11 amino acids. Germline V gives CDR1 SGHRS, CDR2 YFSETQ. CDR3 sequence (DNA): TGCGCCAGTCTCGAGGGGGATACGCAGTATTTT. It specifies CASLEGDTQYF.

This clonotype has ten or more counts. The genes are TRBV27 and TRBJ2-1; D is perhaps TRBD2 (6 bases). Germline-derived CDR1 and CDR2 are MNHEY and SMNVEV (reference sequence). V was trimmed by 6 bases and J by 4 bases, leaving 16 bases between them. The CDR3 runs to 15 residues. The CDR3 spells CASSMGLELYNEQFF. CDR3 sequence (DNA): TGTGCCAGCAGCATGGGACTGGAGCTTTACAATGAGCAGTTCTTC.

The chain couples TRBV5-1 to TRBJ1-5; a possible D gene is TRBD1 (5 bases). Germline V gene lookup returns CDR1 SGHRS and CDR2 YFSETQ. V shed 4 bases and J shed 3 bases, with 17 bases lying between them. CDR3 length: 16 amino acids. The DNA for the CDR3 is TGCGCCAGCAGCCCCCAAGGAGGGGCTAACAATCAGCCCCAGCATTTT. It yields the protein CASSPQGGANNQPQHF.

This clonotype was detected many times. The CDR3 region is CASTPRMGQPQHF. The CDR3 DNA sequence: TGTGCCAGCACCCCTCGAATGGGACAGCCCCAGCATTTT. This chain connects TRBV6-5 to TRBJ1-5; no firm D call. Germline-derived CDR1 and CDR2 are MNHEY and SVGAGI. This CDR3 has 13 amino acids. V dropped 7 bases and J dropped 7 bases, with 14 bases sitting between them.

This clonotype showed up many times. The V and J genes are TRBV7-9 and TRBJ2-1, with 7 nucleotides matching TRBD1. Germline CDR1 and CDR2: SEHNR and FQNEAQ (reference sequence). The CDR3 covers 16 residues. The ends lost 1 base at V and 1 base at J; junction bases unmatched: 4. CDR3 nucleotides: TGTGCCAGCAGCTTAGAACCGGGACAGTCCTACAATGAGCAGTTCTTC. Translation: CASSLEPGQSYNEQFF.

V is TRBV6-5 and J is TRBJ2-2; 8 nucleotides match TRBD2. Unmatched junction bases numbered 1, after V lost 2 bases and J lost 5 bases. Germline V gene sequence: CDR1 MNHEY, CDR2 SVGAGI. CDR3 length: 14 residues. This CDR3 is CASSYSGSTGELFF. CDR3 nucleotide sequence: TGTGCCAGCAGTTACAGCGGGAGTACCGGGGAGCTGTTTTTT.